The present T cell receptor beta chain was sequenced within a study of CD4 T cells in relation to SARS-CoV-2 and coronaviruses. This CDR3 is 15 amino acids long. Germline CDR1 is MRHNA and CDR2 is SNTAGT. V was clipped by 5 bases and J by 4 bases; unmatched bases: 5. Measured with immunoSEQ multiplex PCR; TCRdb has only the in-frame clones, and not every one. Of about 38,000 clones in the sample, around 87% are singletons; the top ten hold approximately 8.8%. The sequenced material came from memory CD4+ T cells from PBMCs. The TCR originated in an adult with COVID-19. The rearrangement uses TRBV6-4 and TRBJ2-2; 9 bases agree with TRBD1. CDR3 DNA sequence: TGTGCCAGCAGTTCCGGGACAGGGTCCACCGGGGAGCTGTTTTTT. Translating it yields CASSSGTGSTGELFF.